This T cell receptor beta chain was obtained from a study of persistence of HIV-infected CD4 T cells. Overlapping HIV-1 Gag 15-mer peptides at 0.95 to 1 ug per peptide per mL were used. Sorted nonresponding memory CD4+ T cells were CD40L-negative, CD69-negative, CD45RO-high. Comment on this clone: Its specificity is not known.

Per germline, CDR1 SGHVS and CDR2 FNYEAQ. Deletions cut 6 bases from V and 5 bases from J, with 17 bases between. There are 16 residues in the CDR3. Sequencing used immunoSEQ version 4 in survey mode. Produced via immunoSEQ multiplex PCR; TCRdb's table is partial and in-frame only. This table has 64,000 or so clones, about four fifths appearing once. The sample was CD4+ T cells sorted from PBMCs after roughly 18-hour stimulation, taken from a patient who received antiretroviral therapy. J is TRBJ1-6 and V is TRBV7-6; D is uncertain. The sequence was obtained from an adult man with HIV who was CMV-seropositive. CDR3 nucleotide sequence: TGTGCCAGCAGTTCAGAGGCGATCCATAATAATTCACCCCTCCACTTT. Translating gives CASSSEAIHNNSPLHF.